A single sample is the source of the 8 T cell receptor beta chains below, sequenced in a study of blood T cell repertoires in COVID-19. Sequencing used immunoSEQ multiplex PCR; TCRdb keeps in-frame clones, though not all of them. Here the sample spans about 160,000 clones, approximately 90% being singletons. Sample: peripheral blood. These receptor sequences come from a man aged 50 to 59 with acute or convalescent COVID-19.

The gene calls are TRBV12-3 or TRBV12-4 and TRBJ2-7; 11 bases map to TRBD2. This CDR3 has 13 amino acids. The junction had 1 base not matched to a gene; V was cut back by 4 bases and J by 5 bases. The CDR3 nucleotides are TGTGCCAGCAGTTCGACTAGCGGGGACGAGCAGTACTTC. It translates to CASSSTSGDEQYF.

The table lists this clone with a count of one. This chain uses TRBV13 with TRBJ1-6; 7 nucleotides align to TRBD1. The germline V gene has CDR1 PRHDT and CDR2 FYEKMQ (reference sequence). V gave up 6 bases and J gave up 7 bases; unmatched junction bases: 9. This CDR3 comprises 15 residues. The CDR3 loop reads CASRSPDRVNSPLHF. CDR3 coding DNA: TGTGCCAGCAGGTCTCCAGACAGGGTAAATTCACCCCTCCACTTT.

The CDR3 DNA follows: TGTGCCAGCAGCCAAGCTAGCGGGAGGAGGGCGACCCAGTACTTC. Its protein product is CASSQASGRRATQYF. The V call is TRBV3-1 (or the pseudogene TRBV3-2), the J call TRBJ2-5; 11 nucleotides line up with TRBD2. The CDR3 is 15 amino acids. Germline CDR1 and CDR2: LGHDT and YNNKEL (reference sequence). The V and J ends lost 1 base and 7 bases, in that order; junction bases with no gene match: 5.

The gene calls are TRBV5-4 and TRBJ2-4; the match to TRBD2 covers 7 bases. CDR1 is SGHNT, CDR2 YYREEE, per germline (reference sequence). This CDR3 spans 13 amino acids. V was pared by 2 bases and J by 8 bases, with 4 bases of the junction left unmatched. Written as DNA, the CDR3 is TGTGCCAGCAGCTTACGAACTAGCGACATTCAGTACTTC. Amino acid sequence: CASSLRTSDIQYF.

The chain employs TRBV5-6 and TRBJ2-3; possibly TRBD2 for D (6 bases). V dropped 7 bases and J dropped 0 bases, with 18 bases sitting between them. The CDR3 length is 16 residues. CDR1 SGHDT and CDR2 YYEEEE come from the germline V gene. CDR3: CASSPSGRLSTDTQYF. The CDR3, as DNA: TGTGCCAGCTCCCCCTCCGGGAGACTTAGCACAGATACGCAGTATTTT.

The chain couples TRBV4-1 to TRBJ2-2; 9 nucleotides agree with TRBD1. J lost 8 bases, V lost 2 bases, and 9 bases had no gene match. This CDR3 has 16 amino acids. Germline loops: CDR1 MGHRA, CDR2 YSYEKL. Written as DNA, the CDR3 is TGCGCCAGCAGCCAAACTGAACAGGGGGCGTTAGGGGAGCTGTTTTTT. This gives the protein CASSQTEQGALGELFF.

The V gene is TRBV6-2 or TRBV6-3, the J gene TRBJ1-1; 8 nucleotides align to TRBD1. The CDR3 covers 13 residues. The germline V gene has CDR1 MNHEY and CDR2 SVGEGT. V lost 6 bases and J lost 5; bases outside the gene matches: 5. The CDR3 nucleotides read TGTGCCAGCAGCCTGGACAGGGCTACTGAAGCTTTCTTT. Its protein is CASSLDRATEAFF.

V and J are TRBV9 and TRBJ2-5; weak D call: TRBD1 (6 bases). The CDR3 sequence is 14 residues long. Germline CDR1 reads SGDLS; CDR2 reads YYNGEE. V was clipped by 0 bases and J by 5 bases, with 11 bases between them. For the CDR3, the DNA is TGTGCCAGCAGCGTAGCCCAGGGGCGGGAGACCCAGTACTTC. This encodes CASSVAQGRETQYF.